This TCR beta chain stems from a study of shared clonotypes between healthy human individuals. Overall study: The plates for each donor numbered three CD4 naive, three CD4 memory, two CD8 naive and one CD8 memory. Study-wide points: Unshared clonotypes carried lower generation probabilities than those common to all four donors. Blood alone was sampled, and tissue repertoires likely differ.

V was pared by 4 bases and J by 1 base, with 10 bases between. CDR3 length: 14 amino acids. Germline CDR1 reads SGHTA; CDR2 reads FQGNSA. Comments on this clone: Its target is not known.

TCRdb's table, derived via immunoSEQ multiplex PCR, lists solely in-frame clones and lacks some. The profile shows roughly 2.6 million clones, around nine tenths of them singletons. The sequencing sample was made of naive CD4+ T cells sorted from blood. Stated subset: CD45RA+ positively selected. The J gene is TRBJ2-5, the V gene TRBV7-2, with a weak D call TRBD1 (5 bases). This receptor was identified in a man aged 18 to 29 in good health. The CDR3 DNA follows: TGTGCCAGCAGCTCAGAGACAGCCCAAGAGACCCAGTACTTC. This translates into CASSSETAQETQYF.